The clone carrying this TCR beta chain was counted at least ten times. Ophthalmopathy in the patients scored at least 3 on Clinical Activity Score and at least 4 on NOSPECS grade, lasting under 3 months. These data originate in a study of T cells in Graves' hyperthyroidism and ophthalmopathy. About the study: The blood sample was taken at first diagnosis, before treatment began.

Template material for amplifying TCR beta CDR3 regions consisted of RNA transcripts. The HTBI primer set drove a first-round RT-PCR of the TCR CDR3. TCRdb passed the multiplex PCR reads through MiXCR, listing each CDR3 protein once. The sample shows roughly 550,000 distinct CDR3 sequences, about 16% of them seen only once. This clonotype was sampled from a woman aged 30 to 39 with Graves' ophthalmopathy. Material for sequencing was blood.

CDR3 amino acids: CASSMPGRSYNEQFF. The CDR3 DNA follows: TGTGCCAGCTCAATGCCAGGCCGCTCCTACAATGAGCAGTTCTTC. The chain uses TRBV18 and TRBJ2-1; D unclear. Trimming removed 5 bases from V and 0 bases from J, with 11 bases in between. Germline V lookup: CDR1 KGHSH, CDR2 LQKENI. This CDR3 contains 15 residues.